Presented here are 23 T cell receptor beta chains from one specimen sequenced in a study of T-cell memory formation after mild COVID-19. TCRdb analysed the 5' RACE reads with MiXCR anew, one entry per CDR3 protein. The table shows 300,000 to 350,000 distinct CDR3 sequences, with 15% to 20% occurring only once. Sequences were obtained from PBMCs or a T cell subset sorted from them (not recorded which). The receptors shown here come from a man between 18 and 29 years old who had mild COVID-19 (a few samples of this study predate the infection). Cell type and time point are not known.

J is TRBJ2-5 and V is TRBV5-1, with 12 nucleotides matching TRBD2. The CDR3 has 15 amino acids. The trim removed 1 base at V and 5 bases at J, leaving 3 bases unmatched. The germline CDR1 and CDR2 sequences are SGHRS and YFSETQ. The CDR3 sequence is CASSLTSGGTETQYF. Written as DNA, the CDR3 is TGCGCCAGCAGCTTGACTAGCGGGGGGACCGAGACCCAGTACTTC.

The chain links TRBV29-1 to TRBJ2-3; D may correspond to TRBD1 or TRBD2 (6 bases each). Germline assignment: CDR1 SQVTM and CDR2 ANQGSEA. The CDR3 spans 13 residues. CDR3 sequence: CTVRGASTDTQYF. For the CDR3, the DNA is TGCACTGTGAGGGGGGCTAGCACAGATACGCAGTATTTT.

This clonotype has just a few counts. The genes are TRBV7-8 and TRBJ2-3; TRBD2 matches at 7 bases. From germline, CDR1 is SGHVS and CDR2 FQNEAQ. The CDR3 runs 15 residues. The trim removed 3 bases at V and 6 bases at J, leaving 9 bases unmatched. The CDR3 sequence is CASSFWGGRGDTQYF. The CDR3 DNA is TGTGCCAGCAGCTTTTGGGGGGGTCGGGGTGATACGCAGTATTTT.

The chain carries TRBV20-1 and TRBJ2-5; 8 bases map to TRBD2. The CDR3 is made up of 12 amino acids. With V trimmed by 8 bases and J by 4 bases, 6 bases remained unmatched. The germline V gene has CDR1 DFQATT and CDR2 SNEGSKA (reference sequence). CDR3 amino acids: CSRGGRGETQYF. CDR3 nucleotides: TGCAGTCGGGGGGGCCGAGGAGAGACCCAGTACTTC.

This clonotype was found a few times. The chain combines TRBV12-3 or TRBV12-4 with TRBJ1-1, with D unresolved. The CDR3 totals 19 residues. Trimming left V 3 bases short and J 0 bases short, with 23 bases between. CDR3 loop: CASSFSGRPSVFMNTEAFF. CDR3 nucleotide sequence: TGTGCCAGCAGTTTCAGCGGCCGTCCTTCAGTATTCATGAACACTGAAGCTTTCTTT.

The V and J genes are TRBV27 and TRBJ2-1, with 12 bases that match TRBD2. CDR1 and CDR2 (germline): MNHEY, SMNVEV (reference sequence). The ends lost 4 bases at V and 6 bases at J; junction bases unmatched: 4. CDR3 size: 15 residues. The CDR3 loop reads CASSSGLAGLNEQFF. DNA for the CDR3: TGTGCCAGCAGTTCGGGACTAGCGGGCCTCAATGAGCAGTTCTTC.

This chain connects TRBV9 to TRBJ1-6; TRBD1 is a possible D gene (6 bases). Germline lookup yields CDR1 SGDLS and CDR2 YYNGEE. This CDR3 has 15 amino acids. Trimming shortened V by 0 bases and J by 6 bases, and 10 bases separated the two germline ends. For the CDR3, the DNA is TGTGCCAGCAGCGTAGCAGGGGCAACTAATTCACCCCTCCACTTT. Translation gives CASSVAGATNSPLHF.

This clonotype was seen more than once but under ten times. This chain joins TRBV5-1 and TRBJ2-2; weak D call: TRBD2 (7 bases). The germline V gene encodes CDR1 SGHRS and CDR2 YFSETQ. The CDR3 totals 19 residues. V shed 4 bases and J shed 4 bases, with 26 bases lying between them. The DNA for the CDR3 is TGCGCCAGCAGCCCTGAGGGGGGGAGCTATGATCGGATCACCGGGGAGCTGTTTTTT. Translated, it gives CASSPEGGSYDRITGELFF.

This clonotype was seen a few times. This rearrangement joins TRBV6-4 to TRBJ1-2; D is ambiguous. Between the trimmed V and J ends, which lost 4 bases and 6 bases, there was a span of 12 bases. The CDR3 has 13 amino acids. Germline CDR1 MRHNA, CDR2 SNTAGT. The CDR3 is CASSAEGRNGYTF. In nucleotides, the CDR3 is TGTGCCAGCAGTGCGGAAGGGAGAAATGGCTACACCTTC.

This clonotype was seen a handful of times. The J gene is TRBJ2-3, the V gene TRBV7-3, with a possible D match to TRBD1 (5 bases). Germline V gives CDR1 SGHTA, CDR2 FQGTGA. The ends were cut back, 5 bases at V and 3 bases at J, with 9 bases in the middle. The CDR3 consists of 13 residues. Here the CDR3 reads CASSQGRTDTQYF. The CDR3 DNA is TGTGCCAGCAGCCAGGGAAGAACAGATACGCAGTATTTT.

The chain combines TRBV7-3 with TRBJ2-1, with D maybe TRBD2 (5 bases). CDR1 is SGHTA, CDR2 FQGTGA, per germline. The CDR3 contains 16 residues. V shed 2 bases and J shed 7 bases, with 18 bases lying between them. The CDR3 is CASSLFPSSDGNEQFF. CDR3 bases: TGTGCCAGCAGCTTATTCCCTAGCTCTGATGGAAATGAGCAGTTCTTC.

This clonotype was counted between two and nine times. V gene TRBV6-5 combines with J gene TRBJ2-4; D possibly corresponds to TRBD2 (6 bases). V was trimmed by 8 bases and J by 4 bases, leaving 15 bases between them. CDR3 size: 14 residues. CDR1 MNHEY and CDR2 SVGAGI come from the germline V gene. This CDR3 reads CASRGSRGKNIQYF. The CDR3 DNA reads as TGTGCCAGCCGGGGGAGCCGGGGAAAAAACATTCAGTACTTC.

This clonotype was observed a few times. The chain links TRBV5-1 to TRBJ2-3, with D perhaps matching TRBD1 (6 bases). Germline assignment: CDR1 SGHRS and CDR2 YFSETQ. V was clipped by 2 bases and J by 5 bases, with 15 bases between them. The CDR3 loop spans 15 amino acids. The DNA of the CDR3 is TGCGCCAGCAGCTTAGGAAGGCAGGGGAGAGATACGCAGTATTTT. Residues: CASSLGRQGRDTQYF.

V and J are TRBV7-2 and TRBJ2-3; the D call may be TRBD1 or TRBD2 (6 bases each). V lost 8 bases and J 4 bases, leaving 13 bases between the germline ends. CDR3 size: 13 residues. Germline V CDR1 and CDR2: SGHTA, FQGNSA. The DNA of the CDR3 is TGTGCCAGCTGGAGGGACACCGCAGATACGCAGTATTTT. Its translation is CASWRDTADTQYF.

The chain employs TRBV29-1 and TRBJ1-3; D ambiguous. This CDR3 contains 12 residues. With 3 bases removed from V and 9 bases from J, the gap between germline ends came to 12 bases. The germline V gene encodes CDR1 SQVTM and CDR2 ANQGSEA. Here the CDR3 reads CSVDSGGGTIYF. The CDR3 region has the DNA TGCAGCGTTGATTCGGGAGGCGGCACCATATATTTT. Complete variable domain (other parts from reference TRBV29-1 and TRBJ1-3): SAVISQKPSRDICQRGTSLTIQCQVDSQVTMMFWYRQQPGQSLTLIATANQGSEATYESGFVIDKFPISRPNLTFSTLTVSNMSPEDSSIYLCSVDSGGGTIYFGEGSWLTVV.

The chain recombines TRBV15 with TRBJ1-3, with D maybe TRBD1 (6 bases). The CDR3 length is 14 residues. V lost 6 bases to trimming and J lost 2 bases, with 11 bases between them. Germline CDR1 and CDR2: LNHNV and YYDKDF (reference sequence). This CDR3 reads CATSSPGAGNTIYF. Here the CDR3 DNA reads TGTGCCACCAGTTCCCCAGGGGCTGGAAACACCATATATTTT.

The gene calls are TRBV7-7 and TRBJ2-5; D not certain. V lost 3 bases and J lost 2, with 10 bases in between. Germline assignment: CDR1 SSHAT and CDR2 FNYEAQ (reference sequence). CDR3 length: 14 amino acids. CDR3 nucleotides: TGTGCCAGCAGCTTCGACGGATCGCAAGAGACCCAGTACTTC. Its translation is CASSFDGSQETQYF. Drawing the rest from reference TRBV7-7 and TRBJ2-5, the complete variable domain is GAGVSQSPRYKVTKRGQDVTLRCDPISSHATLYWYQQALGQGPEFLTYFNYEAQPDKSGLPSDRFSAERPEGSISTLTIQRTEQRDSAMYRCASSFDGSQETQYFGPGTRLLVL.

This clonotype was counted a few times. V and J are TRBV6-5 and TRBJ1-2; maybe TRBD1 (5 bases). V was clipped by 6 bases and J by 8 bases, with 19 bases between them. The germline CDR1 and CDR2 sequences are MNHEY and SVGAGI. The CDR3 sequence is 14 residues long. CDR3 bases: TGTGCCAGCAGCCCCCCCTTAGGGGAGGGGGGCTACACCTTC. Its protein product is CASSPPLGEGGYTF.

The chain is built from TRBV6-5 and TRBJ1-3; 7 nucleotides agree with TRBD1. This CDR3 spans 13 amino acids. Germline V gives CDR1 MNHEY, CDR2 SVGAGI. The J segment lost 8 bases and the V segment lost 6 bases, leaving 7 bases of the junction unmatched. The chain's CDR3 is CASRETGWDTIYF. CDR3 in DNA: TGTGCCAGCAGAGAGACAGGGTGGGACACCATATATTTT.

This clonotype was seen once. This chain links TRBV9 with TRBJ2-2; 12 bases align to TRBD2. Looked up from germline, CDR1 is SGDLS and CDR2 is YYNGEE. The V segment lost 0 bases and the J segment 6 bases; nucleotides outside the gene matches: 3. The CDR3 contains 16 residues. CDR3 protein: CASSVALAGGPGELFF. The CDR3 region has the DNA TGTGCCAGCAGCGTAGCCCTAGCGGGGGGGCCCGGGGAGCTGTTTTTT.

This clonotype was seen a few times. The rearrangement links TRBV10-3 to TRBJ1-1; 9 bases align to TRBD1. The CDR3 consists of 14 residues. Germline V lookup: CDR1 ENHRY, CDR2 SYGVKD. After removal of 7 bases from V and 4 bases from J, the junction contained 7 bases not matched to a gene. In DNA form, the CDR3 reads TGTGCCATCAACGCGGGACAGGGTCTCACTGAAGCTTTCTTT. Protein sequence: CAINAGQGLTEAFF.

This clonotype was observed a few times. The chain links TRBV20-1 to TRBJ1-2; D gene unclear. Germline V gene data show CDR1 as DFQATT and CDR2 as SNEGSKA (reference sequence). The CDR3 has 11 residues. Trimming cost V 6 bases and J 6 bases, with 11 bases left between them. This chain's CDR3 is CSALGFNGYTF. The CDR3 DNA sequence: TGCAGTGCCCTAGGGTTTAATGGCTACACCTTC.

This clonotype is labeled medium-sized. This chain uses TRBV24-1 with TRBJ2-2; unclear D gene. CDR1 KGHDR and CDR2 SFDVKD come from the germline V gene. The CDR3 runs 15 residues. V lost 3 bases, J lost 6 bases, and 13 bases lay in between. The CDR3 loop reads CATSDESRTSGELFF. The CDR3 DNA follows: TGTGCCACCAGTGATGAGAGTAGGACCTCCGGGGAGCTGTTTTTT.